These T cell receptor beta chains were read from a single sample in a study of early T cells in non-severe SARS-CoV-2 infection. TCRdb itself ran the 5' RACE reads through MiXCR, one entry per CDR3 protein. This table has several thousand distinct CDR3 sequences, around 4.8% appearing once. The sequenced sample was whole blood. The receptors were sampled from an adult who was a healthcare worker with PCR-confirmed SARS-CoV-2 infection or an uninfected control (not recorded which). Each CDR3 is given with its conserved first and last residue. The D gene is left open where the match is weak. Expanded clones get a size class; other rows say once, few or many, or leave the size out.

v_call,clone_size,j_call,d_call,cdr3_aa,cdr3_nt
TRBV20-1,many,TRBJ2-5,.,CSASRLMRETQYF,TGCAGTGCTAGTAGGCTAATGAGGGAGACCCAGTACTTC
TRBV29-1,medium-sized,TRBJ2-2,.,CSGGQSSTGELFF,TGCAGCGGTGGACAGTCTAGCACCGGGGAGCTGTTTTTT
TRBV12-3/TRBV12-4,.,TRBJ2-2,.,CASSLVRVNTGELFF,TGTGCCAGCAGTTTGGTCAGGGTCAACACCGGGGAGCTGTTTTTT
TRBV4-1,many,TRBJ2-7,TRBD2,CASSQEGWGTGTSGRVNYEQYF,TGCGCCAGCAGCCAAGAAGGTTGGGGTACCGGGACTAGCGGGAGGGTAAACTACGAGCAGTACTTC
TRBV5-1,many,TRBJ2-3,.,CASRRQGWSDTQYF,TGCGCCAGCCGTCGACAAGGGTGGTCAGATACGCAGTATTTT
TRBV29-1,medium-sized,TRBJ1-1,.,CSVGYLGRKNTEAFF,TGCAGCGTTGGGTATTTGGGACGGAAGAACACTGAAGCTTTCTTT
TRBV2,many,TRBJ2-7,TRBD2,CASSVETSVGYEQYF,TGTGCCAGCAGTGTTGAGACTAGCGTAGGCTACGAGCAGTACTTC
TRBV18,.,TRBJ2-5,TRBD2,CASSPPPSGARRETQYF,TGTGCCAGCTCACCACCCCCTAGCGGGGCTAGGAGGGAGACCCAGTACTTC
TRBV29-1,medium-sized,TRBJ1-1,.,CSVAQGLTGNTEAFF,TGCAGCGTTGCTCAGGGGTTAACCGGGAACACTGAAGCTTTTTTT
TRBV12-3/TRBV12-4,many,TRBJ2-1,.,CASRTGTGSYNEQFF,TGTGCCAGCAGAACCGGGACTGGGAGTTACAATGAGCAGTTCTTC
TRBV4-1,medium-sized,TRBJ1-2,TRBD1,CASSQPGQDYGYTF,TGCGCCAGCAGCCAACCAGGACAGGACTATGGCTACACCTTC
TRBV7-9,medium-sized,TRBJ1-1,.,CASSLSIGLGTEAFF,TGTGCCAGCAGCTTATCAATAGGTCTCGGCACTGAAGCTTTCTTT
TRBV10-3,.,TRBJ2-1,.,CATQGKSYNEQFF,TGTGCCACCCAGGGAAAGTCCTACAATGAGCAGTTCTTC
TRBV6-1,many,TRBJ1-3,.,CASSEWGPTSGNTIYF,TGTGCCAGCAGTGAGTGGGGGCCTACCTCTGGAAACACCATATATTTT
TRBV4-1,.,TRBJ2-3,TRBD2,CASSQDEEGLAVADTQYF,TGCGCCAGCAGCCAAGACGAGGAGGGACTAGCGGTAGCAGATACGCAGTATTTT
TRBV28,many,TRBJ1-1,.,CASSQYTEAFF,TGTGCCAGCAGTCAGTACACTGAAGCTTTCTTT
TRBV6-6,.,TRBJ1-2,.,CASKNEGNVGGYTF,TGTGCCAGCAAGAACGAGGGGAACGTCGGAGGCTACACCTTC